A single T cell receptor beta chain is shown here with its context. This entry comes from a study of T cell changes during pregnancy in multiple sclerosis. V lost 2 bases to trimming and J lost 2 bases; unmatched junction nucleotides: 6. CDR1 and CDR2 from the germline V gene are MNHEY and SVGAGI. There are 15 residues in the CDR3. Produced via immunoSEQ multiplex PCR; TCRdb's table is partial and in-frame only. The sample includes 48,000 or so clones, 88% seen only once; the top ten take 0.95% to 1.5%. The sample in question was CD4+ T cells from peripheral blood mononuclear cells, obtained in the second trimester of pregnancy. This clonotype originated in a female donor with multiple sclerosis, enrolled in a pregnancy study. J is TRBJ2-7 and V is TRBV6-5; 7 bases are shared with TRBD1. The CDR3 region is CASSYVDRVAYEQYF. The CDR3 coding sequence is TGTGCCAGCAGTTACGTCGACAGGGTTGCCTACGAGCAGTACTTC.